Detailed here is one T cell receptor (beta chain). What it binds is not known. Data came from immunoSEQ multiplex PCR; TCRdb stores just in-frame clones and leaves some out. The sample shows 30,000 to 35,000 clones, less than 80% of them seen only once. The data derive from a study of vaccination effects on CD4 cells after COVID-19. CDR3 length equals 15 residues. The germline CDR1 and CDR2 sequences are LNHDA and SQIVND (reference sequence). V was trimmed by 3 bases and J by 7 bases, leaving 16 bases between them. Study-wide results and limits: Researchers reported few convalescent patients and no early post-infection timepoints in the study. The vaccine-induced clones of healthy vaccinees included only 1 of 255 that cross-reacted with common cold coronaviruses. Infection-derived and vaccine-derived clones contracted markedly late after vaccination.

Peptide-pool stimulation followed by sequencing identified expanded antigen-specific CD4+ clonotypes in the ViraFEST assay. Following 10 days of culture, CD4+ T cells were isolated. Each vaccine recipient was nucleocapsid antibody negative and had no prior SARS-CoV-2 infection. Half of the medium was exchanged for IL-2 medium on both days 3 and 7. The rearrangement links TRBV19 to TRBJ2-1, with a tentative D call TRBD2 (5 bases). The receptor was isolated from a human donor who received a COVID-19 vaccine. The material was CD4+ T cells from PBMCs cultured with HCoV-OC43 spike peptides, obtained before COVID-19 vaccination. The subset is: HCoV-OC43 spike overlapping peptide pool stimulation. The CDR3 region has the DNA TGTGCCAGTAGTATTCCAGACTACCGGAAGAATGAGCAGTTCTTC. Translated, it gives CASSIPDYRKNEQFF.